Each of the 2 T cell receptor beta chains below was sequenced from the same sample in a study of cytomegalovirus exposure and HLA in healthy donors. Using immunoSEQ multiplex PCR, the repertoire was profiled, and TCRdb retains in-frame clones only, with some absent. Among a few hundred thousand clones listed, nearly 90% were seen once. The source material was PBMCs. The receptors originated from a woman younger than 30 in good health and CMV-seronegative.

The genes are TRBV7-6 and TRBJ2-1, with D possibly TRBD2 on 6 matching bases. The CDR3 runs to 16 residues. V lost 5 bases and J 1 base, leaving 15 bases between the germline ends. The germline V gene encodes CDR1 SGHVS and CDR2 FNYEAQ. CDR3 loop: CASSIPGVGSYNEQFF. Here the CDR3 DNA reads TGTGCCAGCAGCATACCGGGAGTGGGGTCCTACAATGAGCAGTTCTTC. The complete variable domain, with remaining parts taken from reference TRBV7-6 and TRBJ2-1, reads GAGVSQSPRYKVTKRGQDVALRCDPISGHVSLYWYRQALGQGPEFLTYFNYEAQQDKSGLPNDRFSAERPEGSISTLTIQRTEQRDSAMYRCASSIPGVGSYNEQFFGPGTRLTVL.

The chain uses TRBV14 and TRBJ2-5; 13 nucleotides line up with TRBD2. CDR1 is SGHDN and CDR2 is FVKESK in the germline V gene. This CDR3 is 16 amino acids long. V shed 5 bases, J shed 5 bases, and the junction held 8 bases outside the gene matches. The chain's CDR3 is CASSVLAGGFSETQYF. Written as DNA, the CDR3 is TGTGCCAGCAGCGTACTAGCGGGGGGGTTTTCGGAGACCCAGTACTTC.